One sample yielded the 13 T cell receptor beta chains listed below, sequenced in a study of blood T cells in healthy people across ages. For the second PCR, which ran for roughly 7 to 11 cycles, a sample-barcoded 5' primer and a J-beta primer mix were used. In TCRdb, the 5' RACE reads were re-called with MiXCR into one record per CDR3 protein. The sample lists about a million distinct CDR3 sequences; around two fifths were seen once. The sample consisted of blood. The receptors shown here come from a man between 18 and 29 years old in good health.

This clonotype occurred many times. V usage is TRBV9 and J usage is TRBJ2-3, with 12 bases that match TRBD2. V dropped 0 bases and J dropped 0; count of bases not matched to a gene: 2. Per germline, CDR1 SGDLS and CDR2 YYNGEE. This CDR3 region has 17 residues. The CDR3 here is CASSVGLAGASTDTQYF. The CDR3 coding sequence is TGTGCCAGCAGCGTAGGACTAGCGGGGGCTAGCACAGATACGCAGTATTTT.

The chain couples TRBV6-6 to TRBJ2-6; the D gene is possibly TRBD1 (6 bases). The V end was cut by 5 bases, the J end by 4 bases, with 12 bases between. The CDR3 runs 15 residues. Germline V gene lookup returns CDR1 MNHNY and CDR2 SVGAGI (reference sequence). CDR3 DNA: TGTGCCAGCAGTAAAACAGGGCTCGGGGCCAACGTCCTGACTTTC. Its protein is CASSKTGLGANVLTF.

This clonotype has a single count. The rearrangement uses TRBV20-1 and TRBJ1-2, with TRBD1 identical over 12 bases. In germline, CDR1 is DFQATT, CDR2 SNEGSKA (reference sequence). CDR3 length: 15 amino acids. With V trimmed by 0 bases and J by 4 bases, 3 bases remained unmatched. The CDR3 bases are TGCAGTGCTAGAGATGGGACAGGGGGCTTCTATGGCTACACCTTC. The encoded protein is CSARDGTGGFYGYTF.

This chain links TRBV2 with TRBJ2-5, with a possible D match to TRBD1 (6 bases). From germline, CDR1 is SNHLY and CDR2 FYNNEI. The V end lost 4 bases, the J end lost 0 bases, and 9 bases lay between the germline ends. The CDR3 covers 14 residues. CDR3 protein: CASSVDSYQETQYF. The CDR3 DNA reads as TGTGCCAGCAGTGTGGACAGCTACCAAGAGACCCAGTACTTC.

The V and J genes are TRBV7-8 and TRBJ1-1, with D uncertain. V shed 2 bases and J shed 1 base, with 5 bases lying between them. Per the germline V gene, CDR1 is SGHVS and CDR2 is FQNEAQ. The CDR3 is 13 residues long. The CDR3 spells CASSLLENTEAFF. The CDR3 DNA is TGTGCCAGCAGCTTATTAGAGAACACTGAAGCTTTCTTT.

The chain recombines TRBV4-3 with TRBJ1-1; D is unresolved. There are 13 residues in the CDR3. Germline lookup yields CDR1 LGHNA and CDR2 YSLEER. V gave up 6 bases and J gave up 4 bases, with 12 bases separating them. CDR3 sequence: CASSYEGSTEAFF. CDR3 DNA: TGCGCCAGCAGTTACGAGGGCAGCACTGAAGCTTTCTTT.

This clonotype was seen a few times. V usage is TRBV5-1 and J usage is TRBJ2-2, with D perhaps TRBD1 or TRBD2 (5 bases each). Germline V gene sequence: CDR1 SGHRS, CDR2 YFSETQ. V lost 5 bases and J lost 3, with 11 bases in between. This CDR3 has 14 residues. DNA for the CDR3: TGCGCCAGCAGGGGAAGGGGAGACACCGGGGAGCTGTTTTTT. Its translation is CASRGRGDTGELFF.

This clonotype was observed a few times. The chain links TRBV4-2 to TRBJ1-3; possibly TRBD1 for D (6 bases). Germline V CDR1 and CDR2: LGHNA, YNFKEQ. This CDR3 has 13 residues. V lost 3 bases and J 4 bases, leaving 7 bases between the germline ends. The CDR3 is CASSQGTGNTIYF. In DNA, the CDR3 is TGTGCCAGCAGCCAGGGGACAGGAAACACCATATATTTT.

The chain recombines TRBV9 with TRBJ1-3; 9 bases agree with TRBD1. This CDR3 contains 15 residues. Germline trimming cut 2 bases from V and 3 bases from J; bases unmatched to any gene: 3. From germline, CDR1 is SGDLS and CDR2 YYNGEE. DNA of the CDR3: TGTGCCAGCAGCGTCACAGGGGGCGGTGGAAACACCATATATTTT. Residues: CASSVTGGGGNTIYF.

As to this clonotype: A much larger clone sits a single nucleotide away, making a read error possible. V is TRBV5-7 and J is TRBJ2-1; the D gene is possibly TRBD1 (5 bases). TRBV5-7 is assigned to the ORF class and has an uncertain function. Between the trimmed V and J ends, which lost 3 bases and 5 bases, there was a span of 12 bases. This CDR3 has 14 amino acids. Here the CDR3 DNA reads TGTGCCAGCAGCTGCCGGACAAGGGACAATGAGCAGTTCTTC. It specifies CASSCRTRDNEQFF.

In its sample, this clonotype was seen a few times. J is TRBJ2-3 and V is TRBV5-1; D might be TRBD1 (5 bases). The CDR3 is 15 amino acids. V lost 2 bases, J lost 1 base, and 11 bases lay in between. Germline values: CDR1 SGHRS, CDR2 YFSETQ. The CDR3 bases are TGCGCCAGCAGCTTTAGTGGGGCTGGCACAGATACGCAGTATTTT. Translation: CASSFSGAGTDTQYF.

Only a few counts were recorded for this clonotype. The J gene is TRBJ2-1, the V gene TRBV12-3 or TRBV12-4, with 7 bases matching TRBD1. The CDR3 contains 14 residues. The J segment lost 8 bases and the V segment lost 2 bases, leaving 6 bases of the junction unmatched. The CDR3 nucleotides read TGTGCCAGCAGTTTACCCCGACAGGGCGATGAGCAGTTCTTC. It specifies CASSLPRQGDEQFF.

CDR3 DNA: TGTGCCAGCAGATCCGGCCAAGAGACCCAGTACTTC. The encoded protein is CASRSGQETQYF. The chain has TRBV28 and TRBJ2-5; D is uncertain. This CDR3 comprises 12 residues. Germline V gene sequence: CDR1 MDHEN, CDR2 SYDVKM. V gave up 6 bases and J gave up 1 base, with 6 bases separating them.